These 21 T cell receptor beta chains share one sample of origin, sequenced in a study of blood T cell repertoires in COVID-19. The data were produced by immunoSEQ multiplex PCR, yet TCRdb's version contains in-frame clones alone and is incomplete. The sample contains roughly 200,000 clones, 80% of which appear only once. Material for sequencing was peripheral blood. The receptors were gathered from a woman in her seventies with acute or convalescent COVID-19.

J is TRBJ2-1 and V is TRBV28; tentative D call: TRBD2 (5 bases). V lost 4 bases, J lost 1 base, and 8 bases lay in between. Germline CDR1 MDHEN, CDR2 SYDVKM. The length of the CDR3 is 14 residues. The CDR3 is CASSSGSSYNEQFF. As DNA, the CDR3 is TGTGCCAGCAGTTCGGGGTCGTCCTACAATGAGCAGTTCTTC.

This sequence joins TRBV20-1 and TRBJ2-1; D uncertain. CDR3 length: 10 residues. Trimming left V 6 bases short and J 6 bases short, with 6 bases between. Germline assignment: CDR1 DFQATT and CDR2 SNEGSKA (reference sequence). The CDR3 DNA is TGCAGTGCGCAACTCAATGAGCAGTTCTTC. It specifies CSAQLNEQFF.

The chain couples TRBV29-1 to TRBJ2-5; TRBD2 matches 13 bases. Germline V gene data show CDR1 as SQVTM and CDR2 as ANQGSEA. Unmatched junction bases numbered 7, after V lost 8 bases and J lost 4 bases. The CDR3 has 14 amino acids. The CDR3 DNA sequence: TGCAGCATACGACTAGCGGGAGGAGGAGAGACCCAGTACTTC. This encodes CSIRLAGGGETQYF. Drawing the rest from reference TRBV29-1 and TRBJ2-5, the complete variable domain is SAVISQKPSRDICQRGTSLTIQCQVDSQVTMMFWYRQQPGQSLTLIATANQGSEATYESGFVIDKFPISRPNLTFSTLTVSNMSPEDSSIYLCSIRLAGGGETQYFGPGTRLLVL.

The chain is built from TRBV3-1 (or the pseudogene TRBV3-2) and TRBJ2-3; 10 nucleotides line up with TRBD2. Germline trimming cut 0 bases from V and 0 bases from J; bases unmatched to any gene: 6. Germline V CDR1 and CDR2: LGHDT, YNNKEL (reference sequence). The CDR3 has 18 amino acids. In DNA, the CDR3 is TGTGCCAGCAGCCAAGAGGTTTCTAGCGGGAGTAGCACAGATACGCAGTATTTT. This sequence encodes CASSQEVSSGSSTDTQYF.

This clone was seen at least ten times. The chain joins TRBV9 to TRBJ1-2; 8 positions agree with TRBD1. The CDR3 has 16 amino acids. Germline values: CDR1 SGDLS, CDR2 YYNGEE. Trimming cost V 4 bases and J 3 bases; bases outside gene matches: 11. The CDR3 sequence is CASSSRRQGAHYGYTF. The CDR3 DNA reads TGTGCCAGCAGCTCCCGAAGGCAGGGGGCGCACTATGGCTACACCTTC.

The chain's CDR3 is CASSERLAADEQYF. In nucleotides, the CDR3 is TGTGCCAGCAGTGAAAGGCTAGCGGCCGACGAGCAGTACTTC. V is TRBV2 and J is TRBJ2-7; 7 bases map to TRBD2. The germline V gene encodes CDR1 SNHLY and CDR2 FYNNEI. After removal of 2 bases from V and 5 bases from J, the junction contained 6 bases not matched to a gene. CDR3 length equals 14 residues.

The chain employs TRBV6-5 and TRBJ1-6, with 8 bases that match TRBD1. V was clipped by 6 bases and J by 7 bases; unmatched bases: 5. Germline CDR1 reads MNHEY; CDR2 reads SVGAGI. This CDR3 is built from 14 residues. This CDR3 reads CASSRGQENSPLHF. DNA for the CDR3: TGTGCCAGCAGCCGGGGACAGGAAAATTCACCCCTCCACTTT.

V and J are TRBV10-3 and TRBJ1-2; 10 bases line up with TRBD1. The CDR3 runs to 15 residues. V lost 9 bases, J lost 4 bases, and 11 bases stayed unmatched. Germline values: CDR1 ENHRY, CDR2 SYGVKD. CDR3: CAINGGDRGLYGYTF. The CDR3 nucleotides read TGTGCCATTAACGGAGGGGACAGGGGACTCTATGGCTACACCTTC.

The gene calls are TRBV9 and TRBJ1-6, with D unclear. V was trimmed by 0 bases and J by 7 bases, leaving 8 bases between them. The germline gives CDR1 SGDLS, CDR2 YYNGEE. The CDR3 runs to 14 residues. CDR3 coding DNA: TGTGCCAGCAGCGTAGCCTCGGAGAATTCACCCCTCCACTTT. Its translation: CASSVASENSPLHF.

The chain is built from TRBV5-1 and TRBJ2-4; D not resolved. Trimming took 0 bases from V and 2 from J, leaving 6 bases between them. The CDR3 sequence is 14 residues long. Germline loops: CDR1 SGHRS, CDR2 YFSETQ. The CDR3 spells CASSLDISKNIQYF. CDR3 DNA sequence: TGCGCCAGCAGCTTGGACATATCCAAAAACATTCAGTACTTC.

The chain is built from TRBV19 and TRBJ2-2; a weak D match, TRBD2 (6 bases). With 3 bases removed from V and 4 bases from J, the gap between germline ends came to 9 bases. Germline CDR1 reads LNHDA; CDR2 reads SQIVND (reference sequence). CDR3 length: 14 amino acids. The CDR3 bases are TGTGCCAGTAGTATTAGCGGAGCCACCGGGGAGCTGTTTTTT. Translated: CASSISGATGELFF.

This chain connects TRBV28 to TRBJ1-5, with a possible D match to TRBD1 (5 bases). The V gene's germline CDR1 is MDHEN and CDR2 SYDVKM. The CDR3 totals 16 residues. Trimming took 4 bases from V and 7 from J, leaving 20 bases between them. In nucleotides, the CDR3 is TGTGCCAGCAGTTCACGGGGAGGGCCTCGGGGCCAGCCCCAGCATTTT. It specifies CASSSRGGPRGQPQHF.

In its sample, this clone was seen once. V usage is TRBV5-1 and J usage is TRBJ2-1, with TRBD2 as a possible D gene (5 bases). The germline V and J ends were trimmed by 7 bases and 4 bases, with 12 bases remaining between them. Germline lookup yields CDR1 SGHRS and CDR2 YFSETQ. This CDR3 comprises 13 residues. DNA of the CDR3: TGCGCCAGCTCCCTGTGGGAGTACAATGAGCAGTTCTTC. As protein: CASSLWEYNEQFF.

This rearrangement joins TRBV5-1 to TRBJ1-4, with 7 bases lining up with TRBD1. J gave up 8 bases and V 4 bases, and 8 bases lay outside the gene matches. CDR3 length: 14 residues. Germline CDR1 and CDR2: SGHRS and YFSETQ. The CDR3 reads CASSQGQRGEKLFF. The CDR3, as DNA: TGCGCCAGCAGCCAGGGACAGCGTGGGGAAAAACTGTTTTTT. Full variable domain (rest looked up from reference TRBV5-1 and TRBJ1-4): KAGVTQTPRYLIKTRGQQVTLSCSPISGHRSVSWYQQTPGQGLQFLFEYFSETQRNKGNFPGRFSGRQFSNSRSEMNVSTLELGDSALYLCASSQGQRGEKLFFGSGTQLSVL.

The chain links TRBV11-3 to TRBJ2-7, with 8 bases identical to TRBD2. Germline V gives CDR1 SGHNT, CDR2 YENEEA. Unmatched junction bases numbered 1, after V lost 5 bases and J lost 1 base. The CDR3 has 13 amino acids. In nucleotides, the CDR3 is TGTGCCAGCAGCCCTAGCGGGTCCTACGAGCAGTACTTC. Translated, it gives CASSPSGSYEQYF.

The V and J genes are TRBV5-6 and TRBJ2-2; 12 nucleotides align to TRBD2. CDR1 and CDR2 from the germline V gene are SGHDT and YYEEEE. The CDR3 totals 18 residues. V trimming: 1 base; J trimming: 5 bases; junction bases outside the gene matches: 9. The CDR3 reads CASSLRSSGRAVTGELFF. CDR3 in DNA: TGTGCCAGCAGCTTGCGGTCTAGCGGGAGGGCCGTAACCGGGGAGCTGTTTTTT.

The chain joins TRBV3-1 (or the pseudogene TRBV3-2) to TRBJ1-1; the D gene is possibly TRBD1 (5 bases). V lost 8 bases and J 2 bases, leaving 21 bases between the germline ends. CDR1 is LGHDT and CDR2 is YNNKEL in the germline V gene (reference sequence). CDR3 length equals 16 residues. The DNA of the CDR3 is TGTGCCAGCTCCCTTGGGGCCGTGAAATTTAACACTGAAGCTTTCTTT. The encoded protein is CASSLGAVKFNTEAFF.

The chain is built from TRBV27 and TRBJ1-1; 7 positions match TRBD1. Germline CDR1 is MNHEY and CDR2 is SMNVEV (reference sequence). After removal of 3 bases from V and 11 bases from J, the junction contained 6 bases not matched to a gene. The CDR3 has 12 residues. The CDR3 region has the DNA TGTGCCAGCAGTTTTGGAAGGGGGCACGCTTTCTTT. This codes for CASSFGRGHAFF.

The rearrangement joins TRBV19 to TRBJ1-4; TRBD1 might be the D (6 bases). Per germline, CDR1 LNHDA and CDR2 SQIVND (reference sequence). The CDR3 runs to 14 residues. The ends were cut back, 3 bases at V and 5 bases at J, with 10 bases in the middle. The CDR3 loop is CASSMRGANEKLFF. CDR3 bases: TGTGCCAGTAGTATGCGGGGGGCGAATGAAAAACTGTTTTTT.

The rearrangement uses TRBV2 and TRBJ2-1; D unclear. The germline V gene encodes CDR1 SNHLY and CDR2 FYNNEI. V was pared by 6 bases and J by 8 bases, with 11 bases between. There are 12 residues in the CDR3. The CDR3 is CASSGAADEQFF. The CDR3, as DNA: TGTGCCAGCAGCGGTGCGGCCGATGAGCAGTTCTTC.

The J gene is TRBJ1-4, the V gene TRBV6-1, with D maybe TRBD1 (6 bases). From germline, CDR1 is MNHNS and CDR2 SASEGT. V was cut by 5 bases and J by 10 bases, with 14 bases left in between. The CDR3 has 13 residues. This CDR3 is CASSPPGVVKLFF. CDR3 in DNA: TGTGCCAGCAGTCCCCCAGGGGTGGTAAAACTGTTTTTT.